Listed below are T cell receptor beta chains from one sample, sequenced in a study of T cell changes during pregnancy in multiple sclerosis. The data were produced by immunoSEQ multiplex PCR, yet TCRdb's version contains in-frame clones alone and is incomplete. This table has tens of thousands of clones, 90% appearing once. The sample was peripheral blood, taken in the third trimester of pregnancy. These receptors all stem from a female donor in good health, enrolled as a control in a pregnancy study. The CDR3 runs from the conserved cysteine through the conserved F or W. D genes are given only for firm matches. Expanded clones get a size class; other rows say once, few or many, or leave the size out.

j_call	d_call	clone_size	v_call	cdr3_nt	cdr3_aa
TRBJ2-7	NA	NA	TRBV27	TGTGCCAGCAGAACAAATTACGAGCAGTACTTC	CASRTNYEQYF
TRBJ2-7	TRBD2	NA	TRBV6-5	TGTGCCAGCGCTCGAACTAGCGCCTACGAGCAGTACTTC	CASARTSAYEQYF
TRBJ2-6	TRBD2	few	TRBV19	TGTGCCAGTTTGCGGCGGGGGACTGGGGCCAACGTCCTGACTTTC	CASLRRGTGANVLTF
TRBJ2-2	TRBD2	NA	TRBV30	TGTGCCTGGAGTGTATCGGGGCTAGCGGGACCCACCGGGGAGCTGTTTTTT	CAWSVSGLAGPTGELFF
TRBJ1-5	TRBD1	NA	TRBV18	TGTGCCAGCTCACCCCTCGGACAGGGCGATCAGCCCCAGCATTTT	CASSPLGQGDQPQHF
TRBJ1-3	NA	NA	TRBV10-3	TGTGCCATCAGGGGGGACATCAGCTCTGGAAACACCATATATTTT	CAIRGDISSGNTIYF
TRBJ2-3	TRBD2	NA	TRBV5-1	TGCGCCAGCAGCTGGGGCGGGAGTCGACTGACAGATACGCAGTATTTT	CASSWGGSRLTDTQYF
TRBJ1-2	NA	NA	TRBV7-2	TGTGCCAGCAGCTTAGACAGGAGCCAGAGAAAGTTC	CASSLDRSQRKF
TRBJ2-2	TRBD2	NA	TRBV30	TGTGCCTGGACGCGTAGCGGGAGGGACACCGGGGAGCTGTTTTTT	CAWTRSGRDTGELFF
TRBJ1-1	NA	NA	TRBV10-3	TGTGCCATCAGTGACAGGCTGAACACTGAAGCTTTCTTT	CAISDRLNTEAFF
TRBJ2-5	NA	NA	TRBV30	TGTGCCTGGAACCTTGGGGGGCAAGAGACCCAGTACTTC	CAWNLGGQETQYF
TRBJ1-1	NA	once	TRBV5-4	TGTGCCAGCAGCTCCACCCGACAGGCGTTGAACACTGAAGCTTTCTTT	CASSSTRQALNTEAFF
TRBJ1-5	NA	NA	TRBV2	TGTGCCAGCAGTGATAGTTATAGCAATCAGCCCCAGCATTTT	CASSDSYSNQPQHF
TRBJ2-5	TRBD2	NA	TRBV7-7	TGTGCTAGCAGCTTCGACCGGGGGGGGGTAGAGACCCAGTACTTC	CASSFDRGGVETQYF
TRBJ1-4	TRBD1	NA	TRBV10-3	TGTGCCATCAGTGAGACGGGGACAGGGTACACAGCTAATGAAAAACTGTTTTTT	CAISETGTGYTANEKLFF
TRBJ2-2	TRBD2	NA	TRBV6-6	TGTGCCAGCAGTCCCCAGCGGGGAAACACCGGGGAGCTGTTTTTT	CASSPQRGNTGELFF
TRBJ1-3	TRBD1	NA	TRBV9	TGTGCCAGCAGCGTTGCGGCAGGGGGCTTTGAAAACACCATATATTTT	CASSVAAGGFENTIYF
TRBJ1-3	TRBD1	NA	TRBV7-2	TGTGCCAGCAGCTTACTGGACAGGAGGGGGTGGGGCTCTGGAAACACCATATATTTT	CASSLLDRRGWGSGNTIYF
TRBJ2-5	NA	NA	TRBV29-1	TGCAGCGTTGAAGACCGGGAGACCCAGTACTTC	CSVEDRETQYF
TRBJ2-7	TRBD1	few	TRBV27	TGTGCCAGCAGTACTCGGACAGGGGGCCACGAGCAGTACTTC	CASSTRTGGHEQYF
TRBJ1-2	TRBD1	once	TRBV4-1	TGCGCCAGCAGCCAGCCGGACAGGGCTAAGTATGGCTACACCTTC	CASSQPDRAKYGYTF
TRBJ2-5	TRBD2	NA	TRBV5-5	TGTGCCAGCAGCTGGGGGGGGAGCCAAGAGACCCAGTACTTC	CASSWGGSQETQYF
TRBJ1-2	NA	NA	TRBV18	TGTGCCAGCTCACCAATCGGGGCAGGGGCTGTGCCCTATGGCTACACCTTC	CASSPIGAGAVPYGYTF
TRBJ1-2	NA	NA	TRBV6-1	TGTGCCAGCAGCCTAGGAGGGATCTCTCCCTATGGCTACACCTTC	CASSLGGISPYGYTF